This T cell receptor (beta chain) was sequenced during a study of blood T cell repertoires in COVID-19. For the study at large: Acute and convalescent COVID-19 specimens originated in the United States, Italy and Spain. PBMCs, B-cell-depleted T cells, or T cells provided the cDNA or gDNA that made up the material.

Only in-frame clones appear in the TCRdb table, and some are missing; sequencing was by immunoSEQ multiplex PCR. The table lists 130,000 to 150,000 clones, around nine tenths of them singletons. This CDR3 is built from 15 residues. With V trimmed by 6 bases and J by 5 bases, 6 bases remained unmatched. Germline V lookup: CDR1 SGHVS, CDR2 FNYEAQ. The clonotype originates from a human donor in a cohort sampled during active COVID-19. Sample: peripheral blood. The chain links TRBV7-6 to TRBJ2-5, with 13 positions matching TRBD2. CDR3 protein: CASSRGLAGLETQYF. CDR3 bases: TGTGCCAGCAGTAGGGGACTAGCGGGACTGGAGACCCAGTACTTC.